At least ten counts were recorded for the clone carrying this TCR beta chain. What it recognizes is unknown. This record belongs to a study of T-cell reconstitution after alpha-beta-depleted transplantation in children. Broader study findings: T-cell counts and diversity were attributed mostly to newly produced T cells one year after transplant.

Unique molecular identifiers were incorporated when the TCRbeta library was constructed. One entry per CDR3 protein results from TCRdb running MiXCR on the PCR reads. This table holds fewer than 550,000 distinct CDR3 sequences, around 10% found once. The clonotype comes from a female patient aged 2 to 10 who had a stem cell transplant for aplastic anemia, so the T cells may come from the graft donor. Sequencing was performed on PBMCs, mostly from graft donor cells, taken 180 days after TCRalphabeta/CD19-depleted stem cell transplant.

CDR3 DNA sequence: TGCAGTGTTAAGATGTCCACAGGGGGCAATGAGCAGTTCTTC. It yields the protein CSVKMSTGGNEQFF. The chain has TRBV20-1 and TRBJ2-1; 8 bases fit TRBD1. In germline, CDR1 is DFQATT, CDR2 SNEGSKA (reference sequence). CDR3 length: 14 residues. The junction had 11 bases not matched to a gene; V was cut back by 7 bases and J by 6 bases.